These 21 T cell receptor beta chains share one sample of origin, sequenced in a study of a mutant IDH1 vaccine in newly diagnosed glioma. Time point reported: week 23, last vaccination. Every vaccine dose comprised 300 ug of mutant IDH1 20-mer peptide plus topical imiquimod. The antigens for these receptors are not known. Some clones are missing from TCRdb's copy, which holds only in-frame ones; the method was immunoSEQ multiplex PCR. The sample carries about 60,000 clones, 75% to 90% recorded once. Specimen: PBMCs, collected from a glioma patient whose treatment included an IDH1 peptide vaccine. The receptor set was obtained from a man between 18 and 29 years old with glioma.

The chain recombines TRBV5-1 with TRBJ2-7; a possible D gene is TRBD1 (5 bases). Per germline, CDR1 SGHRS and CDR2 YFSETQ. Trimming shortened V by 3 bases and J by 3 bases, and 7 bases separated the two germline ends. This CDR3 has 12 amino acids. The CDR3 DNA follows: TGCGCCAGCAGCTCCCAGGGCTACGAGCAGTACTTC. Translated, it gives CASSSQGYEQYF. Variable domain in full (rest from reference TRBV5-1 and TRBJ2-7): KAGVTQTPRYLIKTRGQQVTLSCSPISGHRSVSWYQQTPGQGLQFLFEYFSETQRNKGNFPGRFSGRQFSNSRSEMNVSTLELGDSALYLCASSSQGYEQYFGPGTRLTVT.

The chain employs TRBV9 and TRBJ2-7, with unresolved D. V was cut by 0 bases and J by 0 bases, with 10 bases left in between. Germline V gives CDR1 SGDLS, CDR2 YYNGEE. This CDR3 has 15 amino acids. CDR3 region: CASSVGTLSSYEQYF. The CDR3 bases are TGTGCCAGCAGCGTAGGAACTCTCAGCTCCTACGAGCAGTACTTC.

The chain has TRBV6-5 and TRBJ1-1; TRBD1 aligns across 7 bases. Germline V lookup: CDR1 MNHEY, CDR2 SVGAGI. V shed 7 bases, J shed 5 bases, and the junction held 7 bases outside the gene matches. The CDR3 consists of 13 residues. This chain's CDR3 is CASKSGGGTEAFF. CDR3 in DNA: TGTGCCAGCAAGTCAGGGGGTGGGACTGAAGCTTTCTTT.

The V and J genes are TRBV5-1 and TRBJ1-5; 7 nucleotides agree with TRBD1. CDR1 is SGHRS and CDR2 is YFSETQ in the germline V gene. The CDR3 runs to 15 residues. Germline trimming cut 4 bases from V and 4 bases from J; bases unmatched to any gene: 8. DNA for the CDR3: TGCGCCAGCAGCCCCGGGGACAGCATTAATCAGCCCCAGCATTTT. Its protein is CASSPGDSINQPQHF.

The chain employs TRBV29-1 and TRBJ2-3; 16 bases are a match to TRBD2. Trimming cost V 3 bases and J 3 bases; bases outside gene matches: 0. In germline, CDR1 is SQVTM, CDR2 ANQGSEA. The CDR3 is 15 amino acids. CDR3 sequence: CSVEGLAGGTDTQYF. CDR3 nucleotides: TGCAGCGTTGAGGGACTAGCGGGAGGGACAGATACGCAGTATTTT.

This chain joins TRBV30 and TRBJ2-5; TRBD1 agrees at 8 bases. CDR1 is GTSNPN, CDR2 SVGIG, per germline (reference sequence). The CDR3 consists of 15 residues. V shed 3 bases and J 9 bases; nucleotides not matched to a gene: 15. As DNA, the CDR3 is TGTGCCTGGAGCGCCGGGACTCCGGGACAGGCGCCCCAGTACTTC. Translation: CAWSAGTPGQAPQYF. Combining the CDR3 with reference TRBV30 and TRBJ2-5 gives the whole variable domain SQTIHQWPATLVQPVGSPLSLECTVEGTSNPNLYWYRQAAGRGLQLLFYSVGIGQISSEVPQNLSASRPQDRQFILSSKKLLLSDSGFYLCAWSAGTPGQAPQYFGPGTRLLVL.

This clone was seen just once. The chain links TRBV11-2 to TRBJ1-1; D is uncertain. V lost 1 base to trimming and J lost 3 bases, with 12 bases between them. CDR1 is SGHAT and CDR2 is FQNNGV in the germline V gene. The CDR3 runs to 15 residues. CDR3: CASSLVLIGDTEAFF. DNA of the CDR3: TGTGCCAGCAGCTTAGTTCTTATTGGAGACACTGAAGCTTTCTTT.

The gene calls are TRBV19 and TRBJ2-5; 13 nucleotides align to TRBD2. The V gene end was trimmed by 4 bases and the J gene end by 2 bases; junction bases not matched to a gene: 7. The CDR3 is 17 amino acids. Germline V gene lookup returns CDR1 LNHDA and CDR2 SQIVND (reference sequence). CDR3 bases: TGTGCCAGTAGTAAAGAGGGGGGACTAGCGGGGCAAGAGACCCAGTACTTC. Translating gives CASSKEGGLAGQETQYF.

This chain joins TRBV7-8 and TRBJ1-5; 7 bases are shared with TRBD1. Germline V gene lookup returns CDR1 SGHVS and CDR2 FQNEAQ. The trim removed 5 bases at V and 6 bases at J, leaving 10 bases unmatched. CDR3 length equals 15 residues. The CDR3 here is CASSVTGELGQPQHF. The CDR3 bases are TGTGCCAGCAGCGTAACAGGGGAGCTGGGTCAGCCCCAGCATTTT.

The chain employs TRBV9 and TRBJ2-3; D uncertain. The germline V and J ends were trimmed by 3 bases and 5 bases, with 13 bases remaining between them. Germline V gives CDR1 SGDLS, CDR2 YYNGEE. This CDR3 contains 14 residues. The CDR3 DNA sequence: TGTGCCAGCAGCGCCCGTCCCCCCGAAGATACGCAGTATTTT. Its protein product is CASSARPPEDTQYF.

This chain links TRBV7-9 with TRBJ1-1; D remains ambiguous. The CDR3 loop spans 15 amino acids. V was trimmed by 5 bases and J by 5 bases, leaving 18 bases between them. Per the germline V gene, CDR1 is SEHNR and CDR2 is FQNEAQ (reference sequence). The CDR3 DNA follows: TGTGCCAGCAGCCAACCCCCCCAAGCGGGGACTGAAGCTTTCTTT. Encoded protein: CASSQPPQAGTEAFF.

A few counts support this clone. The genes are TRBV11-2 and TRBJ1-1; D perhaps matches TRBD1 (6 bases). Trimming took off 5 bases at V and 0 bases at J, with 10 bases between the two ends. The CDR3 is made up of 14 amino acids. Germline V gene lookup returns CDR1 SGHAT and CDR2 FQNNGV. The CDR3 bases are TGTGCCAGCAGCCGACAGGCCATGAACACTGAAGCTTTCTTT. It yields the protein CASSRQAMNTEAFF.

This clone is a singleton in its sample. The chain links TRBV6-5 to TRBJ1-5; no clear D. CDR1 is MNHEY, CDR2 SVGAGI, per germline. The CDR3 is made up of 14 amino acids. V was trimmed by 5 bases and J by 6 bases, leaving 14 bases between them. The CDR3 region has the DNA TGTGCCAGCAGTCCCGGACTTCCCCCTCAGCCCCAGCATTTT. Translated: CASSPGLPPQPQHF.

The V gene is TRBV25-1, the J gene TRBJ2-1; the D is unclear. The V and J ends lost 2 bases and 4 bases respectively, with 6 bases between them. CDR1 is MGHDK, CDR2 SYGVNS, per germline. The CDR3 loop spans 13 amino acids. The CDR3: CASSEVYYNEQFF. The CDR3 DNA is TGTGCCAGCAGTGAAGTTTATTACAATGAGCAGTTCTTC.

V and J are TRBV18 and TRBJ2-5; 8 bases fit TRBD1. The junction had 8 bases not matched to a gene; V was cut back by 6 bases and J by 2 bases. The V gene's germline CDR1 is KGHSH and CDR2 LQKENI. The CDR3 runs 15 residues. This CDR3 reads CASSPIRQGQETQYF. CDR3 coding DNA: TGTGCCAGCTCTCCCATTAGACAGGGGCAAGAGACCCAGTACTTC.

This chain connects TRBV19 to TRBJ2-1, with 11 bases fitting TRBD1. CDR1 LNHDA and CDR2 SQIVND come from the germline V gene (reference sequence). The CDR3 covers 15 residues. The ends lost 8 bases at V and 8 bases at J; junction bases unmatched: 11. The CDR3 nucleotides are TGTGCCAGTGGTCAGGACAGGGGGCTCGGGTATGAGCAGTTCTTC. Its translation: CASGQDRGLGYEQFF.

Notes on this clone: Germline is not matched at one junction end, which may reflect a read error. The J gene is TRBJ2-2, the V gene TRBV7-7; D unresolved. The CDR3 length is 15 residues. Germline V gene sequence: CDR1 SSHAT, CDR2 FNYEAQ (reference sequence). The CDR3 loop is CASSLTIQNTGELFF. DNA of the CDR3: TGTGCTAGCAGCTTAACGATCCAGAACACCGGGGAGCTGTTTTTT.

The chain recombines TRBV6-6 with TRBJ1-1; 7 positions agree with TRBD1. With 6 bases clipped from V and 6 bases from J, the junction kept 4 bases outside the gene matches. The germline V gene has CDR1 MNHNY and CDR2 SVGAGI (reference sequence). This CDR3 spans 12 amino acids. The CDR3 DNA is TGTGCCAGCAGAGACAGGGCCTCTGAAGCTTTCTTT. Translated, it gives CASRDRASEAFF.

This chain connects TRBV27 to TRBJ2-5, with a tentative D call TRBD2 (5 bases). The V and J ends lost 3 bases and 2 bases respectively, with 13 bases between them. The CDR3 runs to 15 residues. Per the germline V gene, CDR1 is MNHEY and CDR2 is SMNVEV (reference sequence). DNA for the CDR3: TGTGCCAGCAGTTTCGGACCGGGGAAACAAGAGACCCAGTACTTC. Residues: CASSFGPGKQETQYF.

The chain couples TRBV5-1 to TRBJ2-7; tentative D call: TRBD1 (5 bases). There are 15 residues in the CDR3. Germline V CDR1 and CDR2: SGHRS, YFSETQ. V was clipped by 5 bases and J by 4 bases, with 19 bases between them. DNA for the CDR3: TGCGCCAGCAGTTTAACAGGCCCCCAAGCATACGAGCAGTACTTC. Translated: CASSLTGPQAYEQYF. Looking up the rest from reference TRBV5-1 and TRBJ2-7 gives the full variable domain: KAGVTQTPRYLIKTRGQQVTLSCSPISGHRSVSWYQQTPGQGLQFLFEYFSETQRNKGNFPGRFSGRQFSNSRSEMNVSTLELGDSALYLCASSLTGPQAYEQYFGPGTRLTVT.

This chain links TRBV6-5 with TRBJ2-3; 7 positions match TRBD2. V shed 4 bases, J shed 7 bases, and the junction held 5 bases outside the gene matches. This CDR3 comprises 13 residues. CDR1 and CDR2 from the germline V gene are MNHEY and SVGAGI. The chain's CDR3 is CASSSPGTNTQYF. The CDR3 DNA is TGTGCCAGCAGTTCCCCCGGGACTAATACGCAGTATTTT.